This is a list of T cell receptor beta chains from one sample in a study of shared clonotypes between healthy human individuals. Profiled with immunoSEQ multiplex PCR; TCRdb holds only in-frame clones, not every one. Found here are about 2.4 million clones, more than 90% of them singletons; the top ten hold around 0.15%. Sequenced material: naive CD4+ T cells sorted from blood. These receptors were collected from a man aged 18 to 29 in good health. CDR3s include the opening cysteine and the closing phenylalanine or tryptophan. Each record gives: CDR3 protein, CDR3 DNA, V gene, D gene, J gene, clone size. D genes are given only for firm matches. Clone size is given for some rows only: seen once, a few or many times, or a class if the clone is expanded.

CDR3 protein: CASISRTNYGYTF; CDR3 DNA: TGTGCCAGCATTAGCCGGACTAACTATGGCTACACCTTC; V gene: TRBV28; D gene: .; J gene: TRBJ1-2; clone size: .
CDR3 protein: CASSRVVGTGNTEAFF; CDR3 DNA: TGTGCCAGCTCACGAGTCGTAGGGACAGGGAACACTGAAGCTTTCTTT; V gene: TRBV18; D gene: TRBD1; J gene: TRBJ1-1; clone size: once
CDR3 protein: CATSRTEPNQPQHF; CDR3 DNA: TGTGCCACCAGCAGAACGGAGCCCAATCAGCCCCAGCATTTT; V gene: TRBV15; D gene: .; J gene: TRBJ1-5; clone size: .
CDR3 protein: CASGLGVAGELFF; CDR3 DNA: TGTGCTAGTGGTTTGGGGGTCGCCGGGGAGCTGTTTTTT; V gene: TRBV12-5; D gene: .; J gene: TRBJ2-2; clone size: .
CDR3 protein: CAISASPAIDEQFF; CDR3 DNA: TGTGCCATCAGTGCTAGCCCCGCAATTGATGAGCAGTTCTTC; V gene: TRBV10-3; D gene: .; J gene: TRBJ2-1; clone size: .
CDR3 protein: CASSEPENTEAFF; CDR3 DNA: TGTGCCAGCAGTGAACCGGAGAACACTGAAGCTTTCTTT; V gene: TRBV2; D gene: .; J gene: TRBJ1-1; clone size: .
CDR3 protein: CASSLGANTEAFF; CDR3 DNA: TGTGCCAGCAGCTTGGGAGCGAACACTGAAGCTTTCTTT; V gene: TRBV5-4; D gene: .; J gene: TRBJ1-1; clone size: .
CDR3 protein: CASSLVLAGSSHEQFF; CDR3 DNA: TGTGCCAGCAGCTTGGTCCTAGCGGGGTCATCTCATGAGCAGTTCTTC; V gene: TRBV5-6; D gene: TRBD2; J gene: TRBJ2-1; clone size: .
CDR3 protein: CASISGQHPYEQYF; CDR3 DNA: TGTGCCAGCATATCCGGTCAACATCCCTACGAGCAGTACTTC; V gene: TRBV6-1; D gene: .; J gene: TRBJ2-7; clone size: .
CDR3 protein: CASSPDLGLAGIDEQFF; CDR3 DNA: TGTGCCAGCTCACCCGATTTAGGACTAGCGGGAATTGATGAGCAGTTCTTC; V gene: TRBV18; D gene: TRBD2; J gene: TRBJ2-1; clone size: .
CDR3 protein: CASSAGGQRGGRREGEQYF; CDR3 DNA: TGTGCCAGCAGCGCTGGCGGGCAGCGGGGGGGCCGGAGGGAGGGAGAGCAGTACTTC; V gene: TRBV5-6; D gene: TRBD2; J gene: TRBJ2-7; clone size: .
CDR3 protein: CASLRAGTAANYGYTF; CDR3 DNA: TGTGCCAGCTTGCGCGCCGGGACAGCGGCTAACTATGGCTACACCTTC; V gene: TRBV18; D gene: TRBD1; J gene: TRBJ1-2; clone size: .
CDR3 protein: CASSQHPYTIYF; CDR3 DNA: TGTGCCAGCAGTCAACATCCGTACACCATATATTTT; V gene: TRBV6-6; D gene: .; J gene: TRBJ1-3; clone size: .
CDR3 protein: CASSPGDISYNEQFF; CDR3 DNA: TGTGCCAGCAGCCCAGGGGACATTTCCTACAATGAGCAGTTCTTC; V gene: TRBV28; D gene: .; J gene: TRBJ2-1; clone size: .
CDR3 protein: CASSPAPISGDTQYF; CDR3 DNA: TGCGCCAGCAGCCCAGCCCCCATTAGCGGGGATACGCAGTATTTT; V gene: TRBV4-1; D gene: TRBD2; J gene: TRBJ2-3; clone size: .
CDR3 protein: CASSLTGNTGELFF; CDR3 DNA: TGTGCCAGCAGCTTGACAGGGAACACCGGGGAGCTGTTTTTT; V gene: TRBV7-9; D gene: .; J gene: TRBJ2-2; clone size: .
CDR3 protein: CASSLFVRVYEQYF; CDR3 DNA: TGTGCCAGCAGCTTGTTTGTCAGGGTTTACGAGCAGTACTTC; V gene: TRBV5-7; D gene: .; J gene: TRBJ2-7; clone size: .
CDR3 protein: CARSPYAGGERGSYGYTF; CDR3 DNA: TGTGCCAGAAGCCCCTATGCCGGTGGGGAGCGGGGTTCCTATGGCTACACCTTC; V gene: TRBV5-3; D gene: .; J gene: TRBJ1-2; clone size: .
CDR3 protein: CASITDSYEQYF; CDR3 DNA: TGTGCCAGCATAACAGACTCCTACGAGCAGTACTTC; V gene: TRBV2; D gene: .; J gene: TRBJ2-7; clone size: .
CDR3 protein: CASSLTENYGYTF; CDR3 DNA: TGTGCCAGCAGCCTGACCGAGAACTATGGCTACACCTTC; V gene: TRBV2; D gene: .; J gene: TRBJ1-2; clone size: .
CDR3 protein: CASSLWGAGVDVEQFF; CDR3 DNA: TGTGCCAGCAGCTTATGGGGAGCGGGAGTGGACGTTGAGCAGTTCTTC; V gene: TRBV7-2; D gene: TRBD2; J gene: TRBJ2-1; clone size: .
CDR3 protein: CSPLPAGVGTQYF; CDR3 DNA: TGCAGCCCTCTCCCAGCGGGAGTTGGCACGCAGTATTTT; V gene: TRBV29-1; D gene: TRBD2; J gene: TRBJ2-3; clone size: .
CDR3 protein: CSARGPETQYF; CDR3 DNA: TGCAGTGCTAGAGGTCCGGAGACCCAGTACTTC; V gene: TRBV20-1; D gene: .; J gene: TRBJ2-5; clone size: .
CDR3 protein: CASSLGGGTYGYTF; CDR3 DNA: TGTGCCAGCAGCTTAGGTGGGGGAACCTATGGCTACACCTTC; V gene: TRBV7-2; D gene: .; J gene: TRBJ1-2; clone size: once
CDR3 protein: CASKDLNEQFF; CDR3 DNA: TGTGCCAGCAAGGACCTCAATGAGCAGTTCTTC; V gene: TRBV2; D gene: .; J gene: TRBJ2-1; clone size: .
CDR3 protein: CASSKVAGSEAFF; CDR3 DNA: TGTGCCAGCAGCAAAGTGGCGGGGTCTGAAGCTTTCTTT; V gene: TRBV21-1; D gene: .; J gene: TRBJ1-1; clone size: .
CDR3 protein: CATTGTSGIYEQFF; CDR3 DNA: TGTGCCACGACCGGGACTAGCGGGATATATGAGCAGTTCTTC; V gene: TRBV10-3; D gene: TRBD2; J gene: TRBJ2-1; clone size: .
CDR3 protein: CASRAVPGAGEQYF; CDR3 DNA: TGTGCCAGCAGAGCCGTTCCTGGGGCAGGCGAGCAGTACTTC; V gene: TRBV7-2; D gene: .; J gene: TRBJ2-7; clone size: .